Sequencing of this TCR beta chain was carried out in a study of OX40 agonist ivuxolimab in advanced cancers. Study summary: At doses from 0.01 to 10 mg/kg, patients were given intravenous ivuxolimab every 2 weeks. Partial responses, seen in three patients, involved one hepatocellular carcinoma and two cutaneous melanomas. The eligibility criteria allowed prior anti-PD-1, anti-PD-L1 or anti-CTLA-4 therapy, and 40% had some.

Measured with immunoSEQ multiplex PCR; TCRdb has only the in-frame clones, and not every one. This sample yields some 57,000 clones, of which approximately 81% are seen a single time; under 0.65% belongs to the top ten. CDR1 GTSNPN and CDR2 SVGIG come from the germline V gene (reference sequence). CDR3 size: 8 residues. A note on this clone: At one boundary the junction diverges from the germline segment, which might be a read error.

The TCR sequence derives from an adult with an advanced solid tumor such as melanoma, head and neck, liver or kidney cancer. The sequenced sample was CD4+ or CD8+ T cells sorted from blood, obtained in a trial of the OX40 agonist ivuxolimab. The chain joins TRBV30 to TRBJ1-1; no firm D call. CDR3: CACLSRVF. The CDR3 DNA sequence: TGTGCCTGTCTTAGTCGCGTCTTT.